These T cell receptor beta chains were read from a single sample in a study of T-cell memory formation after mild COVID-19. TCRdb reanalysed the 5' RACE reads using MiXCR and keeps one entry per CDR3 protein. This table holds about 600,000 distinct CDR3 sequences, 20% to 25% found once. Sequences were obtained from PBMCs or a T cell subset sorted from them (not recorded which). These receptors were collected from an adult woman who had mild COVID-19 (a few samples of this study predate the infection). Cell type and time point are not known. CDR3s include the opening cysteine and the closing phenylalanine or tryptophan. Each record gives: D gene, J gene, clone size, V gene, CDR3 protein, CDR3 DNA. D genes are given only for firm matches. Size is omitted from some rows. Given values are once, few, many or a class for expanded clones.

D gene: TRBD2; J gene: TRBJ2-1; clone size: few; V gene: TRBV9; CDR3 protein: CASSGSGGALYNEQFF; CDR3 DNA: TGTGCCAGCAGCGGTAGCGGGGGGGCACTATACAATGAGCAGTTCTTC
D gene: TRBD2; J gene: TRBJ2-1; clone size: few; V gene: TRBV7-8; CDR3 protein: CASSLGSAGPGLAAQHEQFF; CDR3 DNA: TGTGCCAGCAGCTTAGGGTCGGCGGGACCGGGACTAGCAGCACAACATGAGCAGTTCTTC
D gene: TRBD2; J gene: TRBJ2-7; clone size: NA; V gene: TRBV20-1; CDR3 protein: CSASPSSGGDYEQYF; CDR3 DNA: TGCAGTGCTAGCCCCTCTAGCGGGGGGGACTACGAGCAGTACTTC
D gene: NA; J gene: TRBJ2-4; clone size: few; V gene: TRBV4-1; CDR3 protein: CASSQEGGVGMIQYF; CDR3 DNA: TGCGCCAGCAGCCAAGAAGGAGGGGTTGGGATGATTCAGTACTTC
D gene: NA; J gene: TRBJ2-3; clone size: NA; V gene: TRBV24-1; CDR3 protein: CATSDPRGDTQYF; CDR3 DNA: TGTGCCACCAGTGACCCCAGGGGAGATACGCAGTATTTT
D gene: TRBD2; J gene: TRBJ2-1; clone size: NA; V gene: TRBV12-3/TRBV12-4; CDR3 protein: CASELPSGIGNEQFF; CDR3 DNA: TGTGCCAGCGAGTTACCTAGCGGGATAGGCAATGAGCAGTTCTTC
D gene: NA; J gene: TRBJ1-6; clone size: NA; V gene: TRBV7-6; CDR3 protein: CASSLATNSASPLHF; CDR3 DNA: TGTGCCAGCAGCTTAGCGACTAATTCGGCTTCACCCCTCCACTTT
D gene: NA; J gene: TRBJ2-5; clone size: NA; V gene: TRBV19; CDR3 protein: CASSIGVQTQETQYF; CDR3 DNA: TGTGCCAGTAGTATAGGGGTACAGACCCAAGAGACCCAGTACTTC
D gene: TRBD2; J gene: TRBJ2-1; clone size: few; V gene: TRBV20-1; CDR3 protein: CSARLAGGYLPFF; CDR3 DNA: TGCAGTGCAAGACTAGCGGGGGGGTATTTGCCGTTCTTC
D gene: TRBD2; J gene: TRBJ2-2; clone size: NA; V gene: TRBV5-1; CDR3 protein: CASSPGLWLAGLNTGELFF; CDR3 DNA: TGCGCCAGCAGCCCGGGCTTGTGGCTAGCGGGGTTGAACACCGGGGAGCTGTTTTTT
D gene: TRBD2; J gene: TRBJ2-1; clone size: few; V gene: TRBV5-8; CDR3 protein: CASEEAGVSYNEQFF; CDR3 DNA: TGTGCCAGCGAGGAGGCGGGGGTCTCCTACAATGAGCAGTTCTTC
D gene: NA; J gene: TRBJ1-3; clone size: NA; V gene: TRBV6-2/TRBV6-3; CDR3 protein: CASINRARSGNTIYF; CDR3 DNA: TGTGCCAGCATTAACAGGGCACGCTCTGGAAACACCATATATTTT
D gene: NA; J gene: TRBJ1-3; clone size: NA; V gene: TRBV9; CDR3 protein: CASSVATGGDTIYF; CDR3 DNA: TGTGCCAGCAGCGTAGCGACCGGAGGGGACACCATATATTTT
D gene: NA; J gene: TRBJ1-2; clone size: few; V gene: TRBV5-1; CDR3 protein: CASSLAGTAGTF; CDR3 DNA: TGCGCCAGCAGCTTAGCCGGGACCGCCGGCACCTTC
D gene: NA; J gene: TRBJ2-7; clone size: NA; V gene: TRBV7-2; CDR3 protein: CASSFRGRQSYEQYF; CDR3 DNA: TGTGCCAGCAGCTTCCGTGGAAGACAGTCCTACGAGCAGTACTTC
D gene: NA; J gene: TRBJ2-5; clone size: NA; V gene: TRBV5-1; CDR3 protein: CASGRASQETQYF; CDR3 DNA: TGCGCCAGCGGTCGGGCTAGCCAAGAGACCCAGTACTTC
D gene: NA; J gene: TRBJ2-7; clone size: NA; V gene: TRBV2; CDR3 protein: CASMYGQSSYEQYF; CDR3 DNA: TGTGCCAGCATGTATGGGCAGAGCTCCTACGAGCAGTACTTC
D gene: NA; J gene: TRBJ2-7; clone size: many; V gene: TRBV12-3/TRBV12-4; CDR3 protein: CASSLATYEQYF; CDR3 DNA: TGTGCCAGCAGCTTGGCAACCTACGAGCAGTACTTC
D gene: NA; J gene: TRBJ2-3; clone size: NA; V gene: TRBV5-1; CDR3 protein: CASSPRTVLDTQYF; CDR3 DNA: TGCGCCAGCAGCCCTAGGACCGTGTTAGATACGCAGTATTTT
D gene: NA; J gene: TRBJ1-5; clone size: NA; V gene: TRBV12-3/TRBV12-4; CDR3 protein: CASSSASNQPQHF; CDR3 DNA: TGTGCCAGCAGTTCAGCTAGCAATCAGCCCCAGCATTTT
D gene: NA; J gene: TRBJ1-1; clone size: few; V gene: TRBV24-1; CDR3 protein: CATSGEGRVAFF; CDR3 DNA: TGTGCCACCAGCGGGGAGGGAAGGGTAGCTTTCTTT
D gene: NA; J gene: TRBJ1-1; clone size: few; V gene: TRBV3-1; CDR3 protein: CASSQEHNSEAFF; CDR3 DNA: TGTGCCAGCAGCCAAGAACACAACTCTGAAGCTTTCTTT
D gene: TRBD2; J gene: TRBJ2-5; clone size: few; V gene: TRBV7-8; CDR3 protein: CASSYIGSGAGGPTSETQYF; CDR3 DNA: TGTGCCAGCAGCTACATAGGCTCAGGAGCGGGGGGGCCGACTTCGGAGACCCAGTACTTC
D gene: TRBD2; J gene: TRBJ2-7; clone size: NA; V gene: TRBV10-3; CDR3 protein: CAIKEEREPRYEQYF; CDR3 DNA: TGTGCCATCAAGGAAGAGCGGGAGCCCCGCTACGAGCAGTACTTC
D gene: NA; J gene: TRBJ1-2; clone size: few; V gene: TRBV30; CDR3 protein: CAWSVREGVGYTF; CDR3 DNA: TGTGCCTGGAGTGTACGTGAAGGGGTTGGCTACACCTTC
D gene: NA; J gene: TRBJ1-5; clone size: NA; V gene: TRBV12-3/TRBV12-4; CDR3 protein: CASSLARGIGSYSNQPQHF; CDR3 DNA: TGTGCCAGCAGTTTAGCCAGGGGAATTGGGTCCTATAGCAATCAGCCCCAGCATTTT
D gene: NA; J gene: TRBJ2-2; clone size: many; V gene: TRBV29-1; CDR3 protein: CSVQGRTNTGELFF; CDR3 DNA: TGCAGCGTGCAGGGACGGACGAACACCGGGGAGCTGTTTTTT
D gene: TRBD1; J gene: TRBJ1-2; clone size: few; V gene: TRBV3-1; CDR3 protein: CAGRTGRGGYTF; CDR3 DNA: TGTGCCGGAAGGACAGGGAGAGGTGGCTACACCTTC
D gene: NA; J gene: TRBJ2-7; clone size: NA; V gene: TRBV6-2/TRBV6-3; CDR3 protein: CASSSGTVGTYEQYF; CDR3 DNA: TGTGCCAGCAGCTCCGGGACGGTGGGCACCTACGAGCAGTACTTC
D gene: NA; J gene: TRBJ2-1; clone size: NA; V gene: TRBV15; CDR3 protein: CATSSSTAYNEQFF; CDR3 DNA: TGTGCCACCAGCAGTAGTACAGCCTACAATGAACAGTTCTTC
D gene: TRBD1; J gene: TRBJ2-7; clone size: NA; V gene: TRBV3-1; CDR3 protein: CASSHWDRVYEQYF; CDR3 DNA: TGTGCCAGCAGCCACTGGGACAGGGTGTACGAGCAGTACTTC
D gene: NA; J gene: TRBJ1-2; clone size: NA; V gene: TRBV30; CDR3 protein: CAWSLGQGGYTF; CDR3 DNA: TGTGCCTGGAGTCTAGGCCAGGGTGGCTACACCTTC
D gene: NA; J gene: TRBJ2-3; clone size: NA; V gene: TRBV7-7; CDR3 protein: CASSLYGGSSTDTQYF; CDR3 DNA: TGTGCCAGCAGCTTATATGGGGGTTCTAGCACAGATACGCAGTATTTT
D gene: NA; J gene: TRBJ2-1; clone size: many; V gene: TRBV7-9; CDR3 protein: CATRMSSYNEQFF; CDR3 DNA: TGTGCCACCCGGATGAGCTCCTACAATGAGCAGTTCTTC
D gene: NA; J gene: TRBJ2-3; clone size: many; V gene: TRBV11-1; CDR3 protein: CASSKPSSGDTQYF; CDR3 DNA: TGTGCCAGCAGCAAACCGTCCTCAGGGGATACGCAGTATTTT
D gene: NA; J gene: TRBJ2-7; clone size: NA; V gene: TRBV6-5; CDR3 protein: CASSAPGSYEQYF; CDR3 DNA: TGTGCCAGCAGTGCCCCTGGGTCATACGAGCAGTACTTC
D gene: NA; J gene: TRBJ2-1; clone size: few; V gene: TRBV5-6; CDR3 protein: CASSLIFGGNEQFF; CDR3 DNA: TGTGCCAGCAGCTTGATTTTTGGAGGGAATGAGCAGTTCTTC
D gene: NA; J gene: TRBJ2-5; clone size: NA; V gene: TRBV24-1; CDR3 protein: CATSDLSGRGEETQYF; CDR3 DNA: TGTGCCACCAGTGATTTAAGCGGCAGGGGTGAAGAGACCCAGTACTTC
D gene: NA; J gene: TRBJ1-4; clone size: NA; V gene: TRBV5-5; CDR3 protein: CASNFGNEKLFF; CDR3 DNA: TGTGCCAGCAACTTCGGGAATGAAAAACTGTTTTTT
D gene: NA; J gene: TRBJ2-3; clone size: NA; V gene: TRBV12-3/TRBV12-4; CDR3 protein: CASSPYSPGPRRDTQYF; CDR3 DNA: TGTGCCAGCAGTCCTTATTCCCCGGGACCCAGGCGAGATACGCAGTATTTT
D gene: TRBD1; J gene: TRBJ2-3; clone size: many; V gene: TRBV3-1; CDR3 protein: CASSSDRGSTDTQYF; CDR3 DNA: TGTGCCAGCAGCAGCGACAGGGGCTCCACAGATACGCAGTATTTT
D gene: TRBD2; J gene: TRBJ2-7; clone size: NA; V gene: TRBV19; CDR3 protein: CASTTRLAGGAYEQYF; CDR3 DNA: TGTGCCAGTACCACAAGGCTAGCGGGAGGAGCCTACGAGCAGTACTTC
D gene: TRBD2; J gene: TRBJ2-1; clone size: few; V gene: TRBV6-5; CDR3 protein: CASRSGRQSYNEQFF; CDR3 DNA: TGTGCCAGCAGGAGCGGGAGACAGTCCTACAATGAGCAGTTCTTC
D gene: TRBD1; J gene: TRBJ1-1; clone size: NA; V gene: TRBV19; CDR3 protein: CASTRQGAPMNTEAFF; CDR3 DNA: TGTGCCAGTACGAGACAGGGGGCTCCGATGAACACTGAAGCTTTCTTT
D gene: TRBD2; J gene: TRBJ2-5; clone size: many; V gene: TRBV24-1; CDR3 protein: CATHFSGTSGPTQYF; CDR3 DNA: TGTGCCACCCACTTTTCCGGGACTAGCGGGCCCACCCAGTACTTC
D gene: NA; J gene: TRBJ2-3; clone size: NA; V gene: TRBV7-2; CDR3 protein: CASSSRRTSTDTQYF; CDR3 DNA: TGTGCCAGCAGCTCACGGAGGACTAGCACAGATACGCAGTATTTT
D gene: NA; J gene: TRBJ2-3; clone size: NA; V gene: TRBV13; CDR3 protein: CASRAYVREGGTDTQYF; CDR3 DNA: TGTGCCAGCAGAGCTTACGTCAGGGAGGGGGGCACAGATACGCAGTATTTT
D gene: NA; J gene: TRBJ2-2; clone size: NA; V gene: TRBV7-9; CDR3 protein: CASKYSTANTGELFF; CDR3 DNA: TGTGCCAGCAAATACAGCACTGCGAACACCGGGGAGCTGTTTTTT
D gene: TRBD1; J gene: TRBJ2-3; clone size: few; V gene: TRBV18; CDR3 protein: CASSPPLTGVSTDTQYF; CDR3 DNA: TGTGCCAGCTCACCACCCTTGACAGGGGTGAGCACAGATACGCAGTATTTT
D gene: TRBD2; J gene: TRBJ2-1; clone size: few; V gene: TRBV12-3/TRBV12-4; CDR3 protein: CASSSSPGLAFPSSYNEQFF; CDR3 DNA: TGTGCCAGCAGTTCAAGCCCGGGACTAGCGTTCCCGAGCTCCTACAATGAGCAGTTCTTC
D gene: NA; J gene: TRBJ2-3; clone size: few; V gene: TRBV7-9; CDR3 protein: CASSPHYGGTDTQYF; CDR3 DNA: TGTGCCAGCAGCCCGCATTATGGCGGCACAGATACGCAGTATTTT
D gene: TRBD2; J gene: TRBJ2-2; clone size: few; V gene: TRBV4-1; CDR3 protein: CASSRLAGGPRSNTGELFF; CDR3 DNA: TGCGCCAGCAGCCGGTTAGCGGGGGGGCCAAGGTCGAACACCGGGGAGCTGTTTTTT
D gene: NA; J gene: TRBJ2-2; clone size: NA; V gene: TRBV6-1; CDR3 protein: CASSASWNTGELFF; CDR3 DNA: TGTGCCAGCAGTGCGAGTTGGAACACCGGGGAGCTGTTTTTT
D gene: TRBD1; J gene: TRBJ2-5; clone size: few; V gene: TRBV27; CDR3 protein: CASSWRQGAKETQYF; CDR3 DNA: TGTGCCAGCAGTTGGCGACAGGGGGCAAAAGAGACCCAGTACTTC
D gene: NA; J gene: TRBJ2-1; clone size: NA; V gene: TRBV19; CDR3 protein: CASSIGRGEQFF; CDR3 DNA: TGTGCCAGTAGTATAGGTCGGGGAGAGCAGTTCTTC
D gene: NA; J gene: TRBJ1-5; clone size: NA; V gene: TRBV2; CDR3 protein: CASRSPTRGRHQPQHF; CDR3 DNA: TGTGCCAGCAGGTCCCCCACCCGTGGGCGGCATCAGCCCCAGCATTTT
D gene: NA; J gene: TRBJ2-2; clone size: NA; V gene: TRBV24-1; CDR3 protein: CATSQLITGELFF; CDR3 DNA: TGTGCCACCAGTCAGCTCATAACCGGGGAGCTGTTTTTT
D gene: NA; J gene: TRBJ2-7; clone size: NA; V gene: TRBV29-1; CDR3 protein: CSGQGEGLEQYF; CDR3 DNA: TGCAGCGGGCAAGGCGAGGGTCTCGAGCAGTACTTC